Given below is one TCR beta chain in context. Antigen: not known. At one boundary the junction diverges from the germline segment, which might be a read error. Germline V gives CDR1 MDHEN, CDR2 SYDVKM. The CDR3 spans 14 residues. This sample was included in a study of post-analysis software for immune sequencing data. Background on the study: Relapsing-remitting, secondary progressive and progressive-relapsing multiple sclerosis courses were included. Broader study findings: Batch-matched samples strongly co-clustered by F measure. Patients used several TRBV segments, including TRBV5-6, TRBV5-1 and TRBV20-1, more often than controls.

Incorporated into the TCR beta cDNA libraries were unique molecular identifiers, which served to reduce PCR and sequencing biases. Hundreds of thousands of cDNA molecules came from roughly 1 to 10 million T cells. TCRdb passed the PCR reads through MiXCR, listing each CDR3 protein once. The sample contains about 800,000 distinct CDR3 sequences, 25% to 30% of which appear only once. The sequenced sample was blood. V and J are TRBV28 and TRBJ2-5; D gene ambiguous. The TCR comes from a girl between 5 and 17 years old with multiple sclerosis. The CDR3 coding sequence is TGTGCCAGTAGTTTCGGACCTGGGCGGGAGACCCAGTACTTC. It encodes CASSFGPGRETQYF.